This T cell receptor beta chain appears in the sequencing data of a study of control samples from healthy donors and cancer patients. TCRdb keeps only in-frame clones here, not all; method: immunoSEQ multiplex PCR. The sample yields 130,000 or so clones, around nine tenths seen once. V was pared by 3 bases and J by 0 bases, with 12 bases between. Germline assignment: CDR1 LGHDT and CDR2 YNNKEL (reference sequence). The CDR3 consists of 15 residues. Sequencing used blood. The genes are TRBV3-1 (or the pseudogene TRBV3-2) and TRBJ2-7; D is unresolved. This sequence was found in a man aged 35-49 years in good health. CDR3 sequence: CASSHGPGNSYEQYF. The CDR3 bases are TGTGCCAGCAGCCATGGGCCAGGAAACTCCTACGAGCAGTACTTC.